This TCR beta chain was identified in a study of beta chain features in type 1 diabetes. Study at large: In age, gender and cell yields, patients were similar to healthy donors. Sorted cell examination encompassed 100 million to 110 million cells across all samples.

Germline CDR1 is KGHSH and CDR2 is LQKENI. Trimming stripped 1 base from V and 5 bases from J, with 12 bases between. There are 15 residues in the CDR3. TCRB transcripts that were expressed got sequenced, as all of the isolated RNA had been reverse transcribed. The assay was immunoSEQ multiplex PCR, and TCRdb's table has in-frame clones only and misses some. The sample consists of about 340,000 clones, 7% to 10% of them appearing once. This clone was seen more than once but under ten times. What it binds is not known. Findings and limits, study-wide: Reduced insertions and increased deletions marked VDJ junctions in type 1 diabetes patients. Among patients with Type 1 diabetes, TCRB CDR3s were moderately but significantly shorter in every one of the four CD4+ subsets.

The receptor was isolated from a man aged 25-45 years with type 1 diabetes. The specimen sequenced was central memory CD4+ T cells from blood. This rearrangement joins TRBV18 to TRBJ2-1; no definite D call. The CDR3 DNA sequence: TGTGCCAGCTCACCACAACTTACGGACCACAATGAGCAGTTCTTC. This encodes CASSPQLTDHNEQFF.